A selection of T cell receptor beta chains follows, all from one sample in a study of T-cell reconstitution after alpha-beta-depleted transplantation in children. Each CDR3 protein is one row after TCRdb ran MiXCR on the PCR reads. This sample has 350,000 to 500,000 distinct CDR3 sequences, with approximately 42% found just once. The material sequenced was PBMCs, taken before TCRalphabeta/CD19-depleted stem cell transplant. The receptors were gathered from a girl aged 2-10 years with aplastic anemia, due to receive a stem cell transplant. CDR3s include the opening cysteine and the closing phenylalanine or tryptophan. A D gene is named only where the DNA matches it firmly. The size of a clone is reported for some rows only, either as once, few or many, or as a class for expanded clones.

D gene: NA
clone size: NA
J gene: TRBJ1-5
V gene: TRBV3-1
CDR3 DNA: TGTGCCAGCAGCCAGAGCGCGGGTCAGCCCCAGCATTTT
CDR3 protein: CASSQSAGQPQHF

D gene: TRBD2
clone size: few
J gene: TRBJ2-1
V gene: TRBV20-1
CDR3 DNA: TGCAGTGCTAGAGAGGGGACTAGCGGCTACAATGAGCAGTTCTTC
CDR3 protein: CSAREGTSGYNEQFF

D gene: TRBD1
clone size: many
J gene: TRBJ2-7
V gene: TRBV20-1
CDR3 DNA: TGCAGTGCTAGGCCGGGACAGGGGAGGCACGAGCAGTACTTC
CDR3 protein: CSARPGQGRHEQYF

D gene: TRBD1
clone size: few
J gene: TRBJ2-1
V gene: TRBV9
CDR3 DNA: TGTGCCAGCAGCCTCGACAGGGACGAGCAGTTCTTC
CDR3 protein: CASSLDRDEQFF

D gene: NA
clone size: NA
J gene: TRBJ2-6
V gene: TRBV27
CDR3 DNA: TGTGCCAGCAGCTCTGAGGGAATGGGGGCCAACGTCCTGACTTTC
CDR3 protein: CASSSEGMGANVLTF

D gene: NA
clone size: NA
J gene: TRBJ1-1
V gene: TRBV5-1
CDR3 DNA: TGCGCCAGCAGCTTGGGCACGAACGCTGAAGCTTTCTTT
CDR3 protein: CASSLGTNAEAFF

D gene: NA
clone size: few
J gene: TRBJ2-7
V gene: TRBV12-3/TRBV12-4
CDR3 DNA: TGTGCCAGCAGTTTCGGGCAGGGCGGCGTTACCTACGAGCAGTACTTC
CDR3 protein: CASSFGQGGVTYEQYF

D gene: NA
clone size: few
J gene: TRBJ2-7
V gene: TRBV6-1
CDR3 DNA: TGTGCCAGCAGGCGAACAGCTGCCCCCTACGAGCAGTACTTC
CDR3 protein: CASRRTAAPYEQYF

D gene: NA
clone size: many
J gene: TRBJ2-7
V gene: TRBV7-2
CDR3 DNA: TGTGCCAGCAGCTTACGGGCAGGGGCCCTAAGCGAGCAGTACTTC
CDR3 protein: CASSLRAGALSEQYF

D gene: NA
clone size: NA
J gene: TRBJ2-6
V gene: TRBV4-1
CDR3 DNA: TGCGCCAGCAGCCGTGTTAGTGGTGGGTCTACCTCTGGGGCCAACGTCCTGACTTTC
CDR3 protein: CASSRVSGGSTSGANVLTF

D gene: TRBD2
clone size: many
J gene: TRBJ2-7
V gene: TRBV4-1
CDR3 DNA: TGCGCCAGCAGCCAAGGGACTAGCGGGAACTACGAGCAGTACTTC
CDR3 protein: CASSQGTSGNYEQYF

D gene: NA
clone size: NA
J gene: TRBJ2-3
V gene: TRBV7-2
CDR3 DNA: TGTGCCAGCAGAAGGGACTTCACAGATACGCAGTATTTT
CDR3 protein: CASRRDFTDTQYF

D gene: NA
clone size: NA
J gene: TRBJ1-5
V gene: TRBV7-3
CDR3 DNA: TGTGCCAGCAGCTTATTTCAGCCCCAGCATTTT
CDR3 protein: CASSLFQPQHF

D gene: TRBD2
clone size: few
J gene: TRBJ2-1
V gene: TRBV4-2
CDR3 DNA: TGTGCCAGCAGCCAAGCTTCTTCATTCCTAGCGGGAAGGTTGGGTGAGCAGTTCTTC
CDR3 protein: CASSQASSFLAGRLGEQFF

D gene: TRBD2
clone size: NA
J gene: TRBJ2-7
V gene: TRBV12-3/TRBV12-4
CDR3 DNA: TGTGCCAGCAGAGCCGGGACTAGCGGGGTTACCTACGAGCAGTACTTC
CDR3 protein: CASRAGTSGVTYEQYF

D gene: NA
clone size: many
J gene: TRBJ2-1
V gene: TRBV28
CDR3 DNA: TGTGCCAGCACCATTCAGGAGGGGGGCGATTATAATGAGCAGTTCTTC
CDR3 protein: CASTIQEGGDYNEQFF

D gene: TRBD2
clone size: many
J gene: TRBJ2-5
V gene: TRBV29-1
CDR3 DNA: TGCAGCGTACTCATTCCTGAGCTAGCGGGAGCGTCCCAGTACTTC
CDR3 protein: CSVLIPELAGASQYF

D gene: TRBD2
clone size: many
J gene: TRBJ2-7
V gene: TRBV3-1
CDR3 DNA: TGTGCCAGCAGCCAAGGTCGGCTAGCGGGAGGCGAGCAGTACTTC
CDR3 protein: CASSQGRLAGGEQYF

D gene: NA
clone size: few
J gene: TRBJ1-2
V gene: TRBV27
CDR3 DNA: TGTGCCAGCAGTTTATCTTCAGGCGTGTTCTATGGCTACACCTTC
CDR3 protein: CASSLSSGVFYGYTF

D gene: TRBD2
clone size: many
J gene: TRBJ2-7
V gene: TRBV28
CDR3 DNA: TGTGCCAGCAGTTTCGAGCGGGAGGGCCCCGAGCAGTACTTC
CDR3 protein: CASSFEREGPEQYF